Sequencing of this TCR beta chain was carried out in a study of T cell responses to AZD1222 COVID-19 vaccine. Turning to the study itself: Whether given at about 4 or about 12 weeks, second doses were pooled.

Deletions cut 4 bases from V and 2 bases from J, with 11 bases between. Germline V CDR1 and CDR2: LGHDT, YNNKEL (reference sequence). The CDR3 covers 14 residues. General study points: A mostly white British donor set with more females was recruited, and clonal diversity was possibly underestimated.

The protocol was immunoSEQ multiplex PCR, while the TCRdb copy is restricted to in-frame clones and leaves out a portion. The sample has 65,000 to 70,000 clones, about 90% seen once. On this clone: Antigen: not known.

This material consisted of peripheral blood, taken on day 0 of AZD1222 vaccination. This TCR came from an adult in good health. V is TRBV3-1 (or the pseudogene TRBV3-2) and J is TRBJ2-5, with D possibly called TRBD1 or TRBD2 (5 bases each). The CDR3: CASSLGTGQETQYF. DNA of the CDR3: TGTGCCAGCAGCCTCGGGACGGGACAAGAGACCCAGTACTTC.